These 24 T cell receptor beta chains share one sample of origin, sequenced in a study of cytomegalovirus exposure and HLA in healthy donors. This PCR relied on a set of 60 Vbeta primers and 13 Jbeta primers. Profiled with immunoSEQ multiplex PCR; TCRdb holds only in-frame clones, not every one. The repertoire holds approximately 120,000 clones, with 74% as singletons. Sequenced material: PBMCs. Receptors originate from a woman in her forties or fifties in good health and CMV-seropositive.

This clone was counted a single time. The V call is TRBV6-5, the J call TRBJ1-2; D possibly corresponds to TRBD1 (5 bases). The germline CDR1 and CDR2 sequences are MNHEY and SVGAGI. V lost 0 bases, J lost 0 bases, and 8 bases lay in between. The CDR3 consists of 15 residues. CDR3 residues: CASSYSDSSNYGYTF. DNA for the CDR3: TGTGCCAGCAGTTACTCTGACAGCTCTAACTATGGCTACACCTTC.

This chain joins TRBV14 and TRBJ2-1; D might be TRBD2 (6 bases). This CDR3 has 14 residues. The ends were cut back, 0 bases at V and 10 bases at J, with 13 bases in the middle. Germline CDR1 reads SGHDN; CDR2 reads FVKESK. The CDR3 loop is CASSQDFMGGEQFF. The CDR3 bases are TGTGCCAGCAGCCAAGATTTTATGGGAGGCGAGCAGTTCTTC.

This clone has more than one count but fewer than ten. The chain couples TRBV6-5 to TRBJ1-5; TRBD1 might be the D (6 bases). There are 15 residues in the CDR3. V was cut by 6 bases and J by 1 base, with 13 bases left in between. Germline lookup yields CDR1 MNHEY and CDR2 SVGAGI. The CDR3 sequence is CASSRNRESNQPQHF. Written as DNA, the CDR3 is TGTGCCAGCAGCCGTAACAGGGAGAGCAATCAGCCCCAGCATTTT.

The chain combines TRBV14 with TRBJ2-7, with a possible D match to TRBD1 (5 bases). Per germline, CDR1 SGHDN and CDR2 FVKESK. V lost 3 bases and J lost 7, with 13 bases in between. There are 13 residues in the CDR3. The CDR3 reads CASSQGRSGEQYF. In nucleotides, the CDR3 is TGTGCCAGCAGCCAGGGGCGGAGTGGGGAGCAGTACTTC.

The J gene is TRBJ2-1, the V gene TRBV19, with 7 bases fitting TRBD1. The length of the CDR3 is 16 residues. CDR1 and CDR2 from the germline V gene are LNHDA and SQIVND (reference sequence). V gave up 6 bases and J gave up 7 bases; unmatched junction bases: 15. For the CDR3, the DNA is TGTGCCAGTAGCCAGCTCGGGACAGCCCAAAGGAATGAGCAGTTCTTC. It is translated as CASSQLGTAQRNEQFF.

This chain joins TRBV27 and TRBJ2-7, with 9 nucleotides matching TRBD2. Germline values: CDR1 MNHEY, CDR2 SMNVEV (reference sequence). V dropped 2 bases and J dropped 6; count of bases not matched to a gene: 5. There are 14 residues in the CDR3. The CDR3 region is CASSLAGGLFEQYF. In DNA, the CDR3 is TGTGCCAGCAGTTTAGCGGGGGGGCTTTTCGAGCAGTACTTC.

This clone was detected a few times. The V gene is TRBV6-6, the J gene TRBJ1-1, with D unresolved. The CDR3 spans 9 residues. Between the trimmed V and J ends, which lost 11 bases and 7 bases, there was a span of 8 bases. Germline CDR1 MNHNY, CDR2 SVGAGI (reference sequence). CDR3 coding DNA: TGTGCCCTCCGGGGTGAAGCTTTCTTT. This encodes CALRGEAFF.

This clone occurred once. J is TRBJ1-2 and V is TRBV25-1; maybe TRBD1 (5 bases). This CDR3 contains 12 residues. V was cut by 8 bases and J by 8 bases, with 15 bases left in between. The germline gives CDR1 MGHDK, CDR2 SYGVNS. In DNA, the CDR3 is TGTGCCAGCTGGGGGGGGACGGGAGGCTACACCTTC. This codes for CASWGGTGGYTF.

The chain links TRBV7-2 to TRBJ2-7; D is unresolved. Germline V lookup: CDR1 SGHTA, CDR2 FQGNSA. Trimming removed 5 bases from V and 0 bases from J, with 17 bases in between. The length of the CDR3 is 16 residues. Here the CDR3 DNA reads TGTGCCAGCAGCCCCCAACCTGACTGGAACTCCTACGAGCAGTACTTC. Its protein is CASSPQPDWNSYEQYF.

This clone was detected a few times. The V gene is TRBV28, the J gene TRBJ2-5, with TRBD2 matching over 10 bases. The CDR3 loop spans 11 amino acids. Germline CDR1 MDHEN, CDR2 SYDVKM. The CDR3 nucleotides read TGTGCGAGCGGGGGGGAAGAGACCCAGTACTTC. Protein sequence: CASGGEETQYF.

The J gene is TRBJ1-2, the V gene TRBV28; 8 positions match TRBD1. V lost 6 bases and J lost 4; bases outside the gene matches: 13. This CDR3 is built from 16 residues. Germline CDR1 and CDR2: MDHEN and SYDVKM. For the CDR3, the DNA is TGTGCCAGCAGGCCAATCGACAGGGGAACGACCTATGGCTACACCTTC. This gives the protein CASRPIDRGTTYGYTF.

CDR3: CASSQEQGGLNEQFF. The CDR3 bases are TGTGCCAGCAGCCAAGAACAGGGGGGCTTGAATGAGCAGTTCTTC. This chain connects TRBV4-2 to TRBJ2-1, with 8 bases matching TRBD1. The trim removed 0 bases at V and 7 bases at J, leaving 5 bases unmatched. Germline V lookup: CDR1 LGHNA, CDR2 YNFKEQ. The CDR3 consists of 15 residues.

The chain links TRBV10-3 to TRBJ1-4, with TRBD1 matching over 7 bases. The CDR3 spans 14 residues. Germline CDR1 reads ENHRY; CDR2 reads SYGVKD. V was pared by 11 bases and J by 5 bases, with 11 bases of the junction left unmatched. This CDR3 is CAAAPGTENEKLFF. The CDR3 DNA is TGTGCCGCGGCCCCCGGGACAGAGAATGAAAAACTGTTTTTT.

This chain uses TRBV7-2 with TRBJ1-2, with D unclear. Germline V lookup: CDR1 SGHTA, CDR2 FQGNSA. Trimming left V 5 bases short and J 4 bases short, with 14 bases between. The CDR3 runs to 14 residues. CDR3 amino acids: CASSRNQALYGYTF. The CDR3 coding sequence is TGTGCCAGCAGCCGAAATCAGGCTCTCTATGGCTACACCTTC. The variable domain in full, with the rest retrieved from reference TRBV7-2 and TRBJ1-2, is GAGVSQSPSNKVTEKGKDVELRCDPISGHTALYWYRQSLGQGLEFLIYFQGNSAPDKSGLPSDRFSAERTGGSVSTLTIQRTQQEDSAVYLCASSRNQALYGYTFGSGTRLTVV.

The rearrangement joins TRBV7-9 to TRBJ1-4; TRBD1 might be the D (6 bases). The CDR3 consists of 16 residues. Germline CDR1 and CDR2: SEHNR and FQNEAQ (reference sequence). Between the trimmed V and J ends, which lost 5 bases and 6 bases, there was a span of 19 bases. The DNA of the CDR3 is TGTGCCAGCAGCGTACTCTGGACAGCCCAAGATGAAAAACTGTTTTTT. Amino acid sequence: CASSVLWTAQDEKLFF. Full variable domain (rest looked up from reference TRBV7-9 and TRBJ1-4): DTGVSQNPRHKITKRGQNVTFRCDPISEHNRLYWYRQTLGQGPEFLTYFQNEAQLEKSRLLSDRFSAERPKGSFSTLEIQRTEQGDSAMYLCASSVLWTAQDEKLFFGSGTQLSVL.

This clone turned up a few times. The rearrangement joins TRBV28 to TRBJ2-7; TRBD2 is a possible D gene (5 bases). V dropped 3 bases and J dropped 0 bases, with 12 bases sitting between them. CDR1 and CDR2 (germline): MDHEN, SYDVKM. This CDR3 is 15 amino acids long. DNA of the CDR3: TGTGCCAGCAGTTTGTTGACGGGGAGCTCCTACGAGCAGTACTTC. Translating gives CASSLLTGSSYEQYF.

This sequence joins TRBV5-4 and TRBJ2-2, with unresolved D. This CDR3 comprises 12 residues. The V gene's germline CDR1 is SGHNT and CDR2 YYREEE (reference sequence). V lost 3 bases and J lost 4, with 4 bases in between. CDR3 nucleotide sequence: TGTGCCAGCAGCTCCTTCACCGGGGAGCTGTTTTTT. This encodes CASSSFTGELFF.

The chain is built from TRBV6-5 and TRBJ1-3, with TRBD1 identical over 7 bases. Trimming cost V 6 bases and J 4 bases; bases outside gene matches: 9. Germline V gives CDR1 MNHEY, CDR2 SVGAGI. This CDR3 is 15 amino acids long. The CDR3 coding sequence is TGTGCCAGCAGATCGACAGGGCAACGCGGAAACACCATATATTTT. Encoded protein: CASRSTGQRGNTIYF.

The gene calls are TRBV4-1 and TRBJ2-7; 7 bases are a match to TRBD1. CDR3 length equals 13 residues. After removal of 4 bases from V and 5 bases from J, the junction contained 5 bases not matched to a gene. CDR1 and CDR2 from the germline V gene are MGHRA and YSYEKL. CDR3 DNA sequence: TGCGCCAGCAGCCCCTCCGACAGGGACGAGCAGTACTTC. As protein: CASSPSDRDEQYF.

The chain carries TRBV27 and TRBJ1-2, with D possibly being TRBD1 (6 bases). V lost 5 bases to trimming and J lost 0 bases, with 16 bases between them. The CDR3 has 16 residues. Germline V CDR1 and CDR2: MNHEY, SMNVEV (reference sequence). CDR3 nucleotide sequence: TGTGCCAGCAGTCGACTGACAGGTTTAACTAACTATGGCTACACCTTC. Amino acid sequence: CASSRLTGLTNYGYTF.

This chain connects TRBV7-6 to TRBJ1-2; tentative D call: TRBD1 (6 bases). The CDR3 spans 15 residues. In germline, CDR1 is SGHVS, CDR2 FNYEAQ. V shed 1 base and J shed 4 bases, with 13 bases lying between them. The CDR3 sequence is CASSLDSTGSYGYTF. DNA of the CDR3: TGTGCCAGCAGCTTAGACTCGACAGGCTCCTATGGCTACACCTTC.

The J gene is TRBJ1-3, the V gene TRBV5-6, with D perhaps TRBD1 (5 bases). Trimming took 1 base from V and 9 from J, leaving 14 bases between them. There are 14 residues in the CDR3. CDR1 and CDR2 (germline): SGHDT, YYEEEE. The CDR3 DNA is TGTGCCAGCAGCTTGAGGACACCTGGGCGCACCATATATTTT. Protein product: CASSLRTPGRTIYF.

The chain combines TRBV5-6 with TRBJ1-2, with D possibly matching TRBD1 (6 bases). This CDR3 spans 15 amino acids. Germline loops: CDR1 SGHDT, CDR2 YYEEEE. V lost 0 bases and J 1 base, leaving 10 bases between the germline ends. The CDR3 region has the DNA TGTGCCAGCAGCTTGGGGTTGGACAGTAACTATGGCTACACCTTC. Amino acid sequence: CASSLGLDSNYGYTF.

V is TRBV11-2 and J is TRBJ2-1; maybe TRBD1 (5 bases). V dropped 1 base and J dropped 4 bases, with 14 bases sitting between them. Looked up from germline, CDR1 is SGHAT and CDR2 is FQNNGV. The CDR3 is 16 amino acids. CDR3 DNA: TGTGCCAGCAGCTTAGGGCAGGGTTTTTTTTACAATGAGCAGTTCTTC. It yields the protein CASSLGQGFFYNEQFF.